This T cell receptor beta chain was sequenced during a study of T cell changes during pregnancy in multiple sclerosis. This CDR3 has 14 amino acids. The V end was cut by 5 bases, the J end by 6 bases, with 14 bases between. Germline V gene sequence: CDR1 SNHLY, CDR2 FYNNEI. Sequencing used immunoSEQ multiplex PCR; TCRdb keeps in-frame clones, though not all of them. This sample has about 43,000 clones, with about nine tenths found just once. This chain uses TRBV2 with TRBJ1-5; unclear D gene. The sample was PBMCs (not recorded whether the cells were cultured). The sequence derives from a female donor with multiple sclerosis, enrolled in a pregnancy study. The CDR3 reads CASSSSEHRQPQHF. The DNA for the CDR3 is TGTGCCAGCAGTTCCTCCGAACATCGTCAGCCCCAGCATTTT. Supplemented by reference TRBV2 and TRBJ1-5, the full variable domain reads EPEVTQTPSHQVTQMGQEVILRCVPISNHLYFYWYRQILGQKVEFLVSFYNNEISEKSEIFDDQFSVERPDGSNFTLKIRSTKLEDSAMYFCASSSSEHRQPQHFGDGTRLSIL.